The table lists the clone carrying this T cell receptor beta chain with a few counts. Its antigen is currently unknown. The entry originates in a study of T-cell memory formation after mild COVID-19. Study background: Clusters of TCRs were largely donor specific.

The germline V gene has CDR1 MGHRA and CDR2 YSYEKL. This CDR3 has 14 amino acids. The V end was cut by 3 bases, the J end by 5 bases, with 11 bases between. MiXCR, applied by TCRdb to the 5' RACE reads, yields one record per CDR3 protein. The sample consists of 34,000 or so distinct CDR3 sequences, roughly 7.2% of them appearing once. Study-wide points: Prior to infection, memory already included some responding clones, suggesting cross-reactive memory joined.

The TCR sequence derives from a man between 18 and 35 years old who had mild COVID-19 (a few samples of this study predate the infection). Cell type and time point are not known. V gene TRBV4-1 combines with J gene TRBJ1-5; D may be TRBD1 (5 bases). Input material: PBMCs or a T cell subset sorted from them (not recorded which). In DNA form, the CDR3 reads TGCGCCAGCAGCCAGGGGGGGATACATCAGCCCCAGCATTTT. As protein: CASSQGGIHQPQHF.